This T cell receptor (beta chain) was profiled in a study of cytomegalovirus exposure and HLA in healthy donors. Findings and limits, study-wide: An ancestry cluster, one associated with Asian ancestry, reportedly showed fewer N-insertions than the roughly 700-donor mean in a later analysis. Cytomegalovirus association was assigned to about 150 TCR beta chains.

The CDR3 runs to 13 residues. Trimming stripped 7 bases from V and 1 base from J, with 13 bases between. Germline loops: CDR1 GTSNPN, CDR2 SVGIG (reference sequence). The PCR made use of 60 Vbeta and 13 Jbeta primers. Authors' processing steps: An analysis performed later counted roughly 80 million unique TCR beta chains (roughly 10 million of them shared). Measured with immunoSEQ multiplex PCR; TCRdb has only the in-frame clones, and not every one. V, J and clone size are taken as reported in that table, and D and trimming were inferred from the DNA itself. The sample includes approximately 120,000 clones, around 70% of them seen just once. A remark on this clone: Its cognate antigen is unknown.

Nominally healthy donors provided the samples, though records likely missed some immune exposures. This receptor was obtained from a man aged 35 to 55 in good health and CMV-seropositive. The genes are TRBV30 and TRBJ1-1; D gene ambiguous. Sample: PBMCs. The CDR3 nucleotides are TGTGCCTACTCCGAGCTGTCGAACACTGAAGCTTTCTTT. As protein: CAYSELSNTEAFF.